This T cell receptor beta chain was observed in a study of blood T cell repertoires in COVID-19. As processed by the authors: Reference gene primer amplification gave estimated nucleated cell counts. This table comes from immunoSEQ multiplex PCR, and its TCRdb copy is limited to in-frame clones, with some not included. From that table come the V and J calls and clone size; the DNA was used to work out D and trimming. This sample carries 90,000 or so clones, around 88% of them seen once, and the ten largest clones take 0.35% to 0.5%. V lost 3 bases and J 4 bases, leaving 10 bases between the germline ends. Germline CDR1 reads MNHEY; CDR2 reads SMNVEV (reference sequence). This CDR3 region has 13 residues.

The J gene is TRBJ2-7, the V gene TRBV27; D not certain. The sequence came from a man in his 60s with acute or convalescent COVID-19. The specimen sequenced was peripheral blood. The DNA for the CDR3 is TGTGCCAGCAGTTTTAACGGCGGATACGAGCAGTACTTC. Encoded protein: CASSFNGGYEQYF.